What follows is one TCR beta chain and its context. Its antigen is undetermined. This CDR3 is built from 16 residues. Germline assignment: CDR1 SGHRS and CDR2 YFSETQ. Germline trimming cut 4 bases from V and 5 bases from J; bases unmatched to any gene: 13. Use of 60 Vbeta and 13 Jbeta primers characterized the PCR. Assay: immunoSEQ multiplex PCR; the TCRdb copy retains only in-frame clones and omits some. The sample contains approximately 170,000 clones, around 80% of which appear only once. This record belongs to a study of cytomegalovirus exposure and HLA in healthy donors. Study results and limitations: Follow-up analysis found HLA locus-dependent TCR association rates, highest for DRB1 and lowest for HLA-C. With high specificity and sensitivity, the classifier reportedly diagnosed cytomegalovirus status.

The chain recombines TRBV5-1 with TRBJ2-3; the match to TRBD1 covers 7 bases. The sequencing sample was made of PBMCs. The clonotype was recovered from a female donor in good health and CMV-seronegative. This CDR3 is CASSRTTGQIGDTQYF. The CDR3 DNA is TGCGCCAGCAGCCGCACGACAGGGCAAATAGGAGATACGCAGTATTTT.